The 12 T cell receptor beta chains below all came from one sample that was sequenced in a study of glioma-infiltrating T cells. Amplification of TCR alpha and beta CDR3 regions from RNA used iRepertoire nested multiplex PCR. MiXCR, applied by TCRdb to the multiplex PCR reads, yields one record per CDR3 protein. Found here are around 190,000 distinct CDR3 sequences, 32% of them singletons; the top ten hold about 19%. Sample: glioma tissue, nonneoplastic brain tissue, or PBMCs (not recorded which). Source of these receptors: a human donor with low-grade glioma or glioblastoma, undergoing nonglioma brain surgery, or in good health (not recorded which).

This clonotype was recorded many times. The chain carries TRBV20-1 and TRBJ1-2; tentative D call: TRBD1 (5 bases). V was pared by 5 bases and J by 6 bases, with 19 bases between. The CDR3 totals 14 residues. Per the germline V gene, CDR1 is DFQATT and CDR2 is SNEGSKA (reference sequence). The CDR3 DNA sequence: TGCAGTGCTCCAATGGGGACTCCCAGGCATGGCTACACCTTC. This encodes CSAPMGTPRHGYTF.

In nucleotides, the CDR3 is TGTGCCAGCAACTGGACAGGCACAGATACGCAGTATTTT. Encoded protein: CASNWTGTDTQYF. The V call is TRBV27, the J call TRBJ2-3; maybe TRBD1 (6 bases). V lost 7 bases to trimming and J lost 1 base, with 9 bases between them. The germline CDR1 and CDR2 sequences are MNHEY and SMNVEV (reference sequence). This CDR3 is built from 13 residues.

This chain links TRBV29-1 with TRBJ2-1; no clear D gene. V was trimmed by 8 bases and J by 4 bases, leaving 12 bases between them. CDR1 is SQVTM, CDR2 ANQGSEA, per germline. The CDR3 has 12 residues. The CDR3 nucleotides are TGCAGCTTTTCGAAGAGGTACAATGAGCAGTTCTTC. Its translation is CSFSKRYNEQFF.

This clonotype was observed at least ten times. This chain connects TRBV29-1 to TRBJ1-4; D remains unclear. Trimming took off 3 bases at V and 8 bases at J, with 7 bases between the two ends. Germline V gene data show CDR1 as SQVTM and CDR2 as ANQGSEA. The CDR3 is 11 amino acids. This chain's CDR3 is CSVEFGEKLFF. The CDR3 DNA follows: TGCAGCGTTGAGTTCGGGGAAAAACTGTTTTTT. The full variable domain, its missing parts supplied by reference TRBV29-1 and TRBJ1-4, is SAVISQKPSRDICQRGTSLTIQCQVDSQVTMMFWYRQQPGQSLTLIATANQGSEATYESGFVIDKFPISRPNLTFSTLTVSNMSPEDSSIYLCSVEFGEKLFFGSGTQLSVL.

This clonotype has ten or more counts. This rearrangement joins TRBV6-5 to TRBJ2-1; TRBD2 aligns across 7 bases. The V and J ends lost 0 bases and 2 bases, in that order; junction bases with no gene match: 1. Germline-derived CDR1 and CDR2 are MNHEY and SVGAGI. The CDR3 is 15 amino acids. The chain's CDR3 is CASSYSSGPYNEQFF. CDR3 bases: TGTGCCAGCAGTTACTCTAGCGGGCCCTACAATGAGCAGTTCTTC.

This clonotype was counted only a few times. The gene calls are TRBV10-3 and TRBJ1-2; D ambiguous. The CDR3 extends over 14 amino acids. Trimming pared 3 bases from V and 3 bases from J, leaving 11 bases between. Germline V lookup: CDR1 ENHRY, CDR2 SYGVKD. CDR3: CAISEYGTDYGYTF. The CDR3 region has the DNA TGTGCCATCAGTGAATACGGCACGGACTATGGCTACACCTTC.

At least ten counts were recorded for this clonotype. The rearrangement uses TRBV28 and TRBJ1-1; the match to TRBD1 covers 7 bases. V gave up 5 bases and J gave up 1 base; unmatched junction bases: 10. Germline values: CDR1 MDHEN, CDR2 SYDVKM. This CDR3 has 16 amino acids. CDR3 coding DNA: TGTGCCAGCAGTCGAGGGGACAGACTTCCGAACACTGAAGCTTTCTTT. Translation: CASSRGDRLPNTEAFF.

The table lists this clonotype with many counts. Here the CDR3 reads CASSYVGGQRTEAFF. The CDR3 DNA sequence: TGTGCCAGCAGTTACGTCGGGGGCCAGAGGACTGAAGCTTTCTTT. The chain recombines TRBV6-2 or TRBV6-3 with TRBJ1-1; possible D gene TRBD1, 6 bases. The CDR3 is 15 residues long. Between the trimmed V and J ends, which lost 2 bases and 5 bases, there was a span of 15 bases. The germline V gene has CDR1 MNHEY and CDR2 SVGEGT.

The chain uses TRBV10-3 and TRBJ1-5; 9 nucleotides agree with TRBD1. The ends lost 2 bases at V and 2 bases at J; junction bases unmatched: 10. The CDR3 covers 18 residues. CDR1 and CDR2 (germline): ENHRY, SYGVKD. The CDR3 coding sequence is TGTGCCATCAGTGAGGACAGGGGGGGACCTCCAGGCAATCAGCCCCAGCATTTT. This sequence encodes CAISEDRGGPPGNQPQHF.

This clonotype was seen repeatedly, ten times or more. This chain connects TRBV29-1 to TRBJ2-5, with D perhaps TRBD1 (5 bases). CDR1 SQVTM and CDR2 ANQGSEA come from the germline V gene. With 6 bases removed from V and 6 bases from J, the gap between germline ends came to 17 bases. The CDR3 extends over 13 amino acids. For the CDR3, the DNA is TGCAGCGTGGAGACAGACAGCATACAGACCCAGTACTTC. It codes for CSVETDSIQTQYF.

This clonotype showed up just a few times. The J gene is TRBJ2-7, the V gene TRBV5-1; tentatively, D is TRBD1 or TRBD2 (5 bases each). This CDR3 region has 15 residues. Trimming removed 3 bases from V and 2 bases from J, with 15 bases in between. Per the germline V gene, CDR1 is SGHRS and CDR2 is YFSETQ. The chain's CDR3 is CASSSSSGQPYEQYF. The CDR3 DNA sequence: TGCGCCAGCAGCTCCTCCAGCGGACAACCCTACGAGCAGTACTTC.

This clonotype came up many times. The chain joins TRBV12-3 or TRBV12-4 to TRBJ1-1, with TRBD1 as a possible D gene (6 bases). This CDR3 region has 16 residues. V gave up 4 bases and J gave up 2 bases, with 17 bases separating them. CDR3 DNA sequence: TGTGCCAGCAGTTATTCAGTCAGGGGCGCCAACACTGAAGCTTTCTTT. This gives the protein CASSYSVRGANTEAFF.